This T cell receptor (beta chain) was identified in a study of monozygotic twins with inflammatory bowel disease. Study findings and constraints: Whereas healthy co-twins had higher TCRbeta diversity (inverse Simpson), IBD patients had lower diversity.

CDR3 length: 15 residues. Per germline, CDR1 SQVTM and CDR2 ANQGSEA. Following a re-call of the 5' RACE reads, TCRdb has one entry per CDR3 protein and lacks DNA. The table for this sample gives some 400,000 distinct CDR3 sequences. With regard to this clonotype: The antigen remains undetermined.

The receptor was derived from a human donor with ulcerative colitis or Crohn's disease, or a healthy co-twin of an affected twin (not recorded which). The source material was blood. V and J are TRBV29-1 and TRBJ2-3; TCRdb outputs TRBD1, but without DNA this stays unchecked. CDR3 protein: CSAPMAGMEVNTQYF.